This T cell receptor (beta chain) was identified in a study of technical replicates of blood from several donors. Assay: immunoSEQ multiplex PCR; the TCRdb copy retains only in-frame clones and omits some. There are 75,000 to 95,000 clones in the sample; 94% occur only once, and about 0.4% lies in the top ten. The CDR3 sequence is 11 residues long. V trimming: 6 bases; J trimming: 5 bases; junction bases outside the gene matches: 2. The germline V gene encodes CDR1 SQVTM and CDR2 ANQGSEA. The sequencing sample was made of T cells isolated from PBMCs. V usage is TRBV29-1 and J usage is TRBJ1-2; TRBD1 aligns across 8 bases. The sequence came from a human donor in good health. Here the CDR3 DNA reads TGCAGCGTCAACAGGGGGTATGGCTACACCTTC. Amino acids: CSVNRGYGYTF.